This passage covers 4 T cell receptor beta chains from one sample sequenced in a study of molecular identifiers for immune sequencing clone quantification. TCRdb processed the PCR reads anew with MiXCR; each CDR3 protein has one entry. Among about 320,000 distinct CDR3 sequences, around 21% were seen once, and the ten largest hold more than 0.8%. Sequenced input: naive CD8+ T cells from blood, with Jurkat cell RNA spiked in. Subset here: FACS-sorted CD8+CD4-CCR7+CD45RA+ naive T cells. These receptors originate from a human donor in good health. Some libraries in this study had Jurkat cell RNA spiked in.

This clonotype has at least ten counts. The chain is built from TRBV7-9 and TRBJ1-1, with 8 bases that match TRBD1. The CDR3 is 10 residues long. Germline V CDR1 and CDR2: SEHNR, FQNEAQ (reference sequence). The V segment lost 10 bases and the J segment 10 bases; nucleotides outside the gene matches: 5. This chain's CDR3 is CAIFDRGAFF. The DNA of the CDR3 is TGTGCCATCTTTGACAGGGGAGCTTTCTTT. Full variable domain (remainder filled in from reference TRBV7-9 and TRBJ1-1): DTGVSQNPRHKITKRGQNVTFRCDPISEHNRLYWYRQTLGQGPEFLTYFQNEAQLEKSRLLSDRFSAERPKGSFSTLEIQRTEQGDSAMYLCAIFDRGAFFGQGTRLTVV.

The sample holds many counts of this clonotype. The J gene is TRBJ2-7, the V gene TRBV20-1; D is unclear. Trimming cost V 3 bases and J 0 bases, with 9 bases left between them. From germline, CDR1 is DFQATT and CDR2 SNEGSKA (reference sequence). CDR3 length: 13 residues. CDR3 bases: TGCAGTGCTAGTGTCCTGAACTCCTACGAGCAGTACTTC. Protein: CSASVLNSYEQYF.

Points on this clonotype: This sequence may be a read error, since a much larger clone differs from it by one base. The rearrangement links TRBV29-1 to TRBJ1-1; D not resolved. This CDR3 comprises 13 residues. Germline CDR1 SQVTM, CDR2 ANQGSEA. CDR3 sequence reads: CSVERGLNTETFF. CDR3 nucleotides: TGCAGCGTTGAGCGGGGATTGAACACTGAAACTTTCTTT.

With regard to this clonotype: Given a much more abundant clone one base away, this may be a read error. This chain joins TRBV28 and TRBJ1-5; 7 bases align to TRBD1. Trimming cost V 4 bases and J 5 bases; bases outside gene matches: 8. CDR3 length equals 15 residues. CDR1 is MDHEN and CDR2 is SYDVKM in the germline V gene. The CDR3 bases are TGTGCCAGCAGTTCTTGGACAGGAAGCGATCAGCCCCAGCATTTT. Its protein product is CASSSWTGSDQPQHF.